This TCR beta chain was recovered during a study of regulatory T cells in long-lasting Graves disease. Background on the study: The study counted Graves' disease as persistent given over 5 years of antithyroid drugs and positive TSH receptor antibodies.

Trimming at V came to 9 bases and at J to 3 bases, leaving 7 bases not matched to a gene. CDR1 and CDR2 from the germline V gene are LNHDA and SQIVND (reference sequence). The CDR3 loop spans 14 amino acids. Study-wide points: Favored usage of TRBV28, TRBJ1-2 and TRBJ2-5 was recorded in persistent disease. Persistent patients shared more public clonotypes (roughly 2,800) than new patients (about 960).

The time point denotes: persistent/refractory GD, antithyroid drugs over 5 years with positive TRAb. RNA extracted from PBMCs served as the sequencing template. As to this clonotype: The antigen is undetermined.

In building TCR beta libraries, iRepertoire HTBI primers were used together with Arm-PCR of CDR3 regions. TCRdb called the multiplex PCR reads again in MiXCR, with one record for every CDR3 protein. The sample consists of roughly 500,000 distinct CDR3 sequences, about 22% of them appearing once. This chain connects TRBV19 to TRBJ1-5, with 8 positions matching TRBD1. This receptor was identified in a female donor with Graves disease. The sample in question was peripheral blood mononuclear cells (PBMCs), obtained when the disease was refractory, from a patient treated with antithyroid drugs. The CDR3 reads CASREDRDNQPQHF. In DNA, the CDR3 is TGTGCCAGCCGAGAGGACAGGGACAATCAGCCCCAGCATTTT.